Listed below are T cell receptor beta chains from one sample, sequenced in a study of blood T cells in healthy people across ages. Using its own MiXCR run on the 5' RACE reads, TCRdb lists one record per CDR3 protein. The repertoire holds about 570,000 distinct CDR3 sequences, with 25% to 30% as singletons. Sequenced input: blood. These receptors were obtained from an older woman in good health. CDR3s include the opening cysteine and the closing phenylalanine or tryptophan. The D gene is left open where the match is weak. Clone size is not always given. Where it is, it says once, few, many or a class for expanded clones.

-	TRBV20-1	-	TRBJ2-1	TGCAGTGCTAGTCTCCGGAGCTCCTACAATGAGCAGTTCTTC	CSASLRSSYNEQFF
-	TRBV4-3	once	TRBJ1-4	TGCGCCAGCAGCCCCGGGGAGGGATTCGATGAAAAACTGTTTTTT	CASSPGEGFDEKLFF
-	TRBV29-1	once	TRBJ2-1	TGCAGCGTCCGTCCGCGGGGTAAGAATGAGCAGTTCTTC	CSVRPRGKNEQFF
TRBD2	TRBV4-3	few	TRBJ2-1	TGCGCCAGCAGCCAAGATCGCGGGGGGGCGATTGAGCAGTTCTTC	CASSQDRGGAIEQFF
-	TRBV29-1	-	TRBJ2-3	TGCAGCGTTGAAGATACCAGGGCCACAGATACGCAGTATTTT	CSVEDTRATDTQYF
TRBD1	TRBV12-3/TRBV12-4	-	TRBJ2-7	TGTGCCAGCAGTTTCGGGACAGAAGTCTACGAGCAGTACTTC	CASSFGTEVYEQYF
-	TRBV29-1	few	TRBJ2-5	TGCAGCGTTGAAGATCCTTCTCCGACCCCTGAGACCCAGTACTTC	CSVEDPSPTPETQYF
TRBD2	TRBV19	-	TRBJ2-5	TGTGCCAGTAATTCGCGGGGGGAGACCCAGTACTTC	CASNSRGETQYF
-	TRBV20-1	-	TRBJ1-1	TGCAGTGCTAGACAGGGAGCGAACACTGAAGCTTTCTTT	CSARQGANTEAFF
-	TRBV12-3/TRBV12-4	-	TRBJ2-7	TGTGCCAGCAGTTTCTCTGACAGACTCTACGAGCAGTACTTC	CASSFSDRLYEQYF
TRBD2	TRBV27	few	TRBJ2-5	TGTGCCAGCAGGGCGACTAGCGGCAAGACCCAGTACTTC	CASRATSGKTQYF
-	TRBV18	-	TRBJ2-7	TGTGCCAGCTCACAGGGACTGCGACAAGGGGAGCAGTACTTC	CASSQGLRQGEQYF
-	TRBV5-5	many	TRBJ2-6	TGTGCCAGCAGCCCCCAGCGTGGGGCCAACGTCCTGACTTTC	CASSPQRGANVLTF
TRBD2	TRBV4-1	once	TRBJ2-1	TGCGCCAGCAGCCAAAGGGGGACTAGCGGGGGGGTGAATGAGCAGTTCTTC	CASSQRGTSGGVNEQFF